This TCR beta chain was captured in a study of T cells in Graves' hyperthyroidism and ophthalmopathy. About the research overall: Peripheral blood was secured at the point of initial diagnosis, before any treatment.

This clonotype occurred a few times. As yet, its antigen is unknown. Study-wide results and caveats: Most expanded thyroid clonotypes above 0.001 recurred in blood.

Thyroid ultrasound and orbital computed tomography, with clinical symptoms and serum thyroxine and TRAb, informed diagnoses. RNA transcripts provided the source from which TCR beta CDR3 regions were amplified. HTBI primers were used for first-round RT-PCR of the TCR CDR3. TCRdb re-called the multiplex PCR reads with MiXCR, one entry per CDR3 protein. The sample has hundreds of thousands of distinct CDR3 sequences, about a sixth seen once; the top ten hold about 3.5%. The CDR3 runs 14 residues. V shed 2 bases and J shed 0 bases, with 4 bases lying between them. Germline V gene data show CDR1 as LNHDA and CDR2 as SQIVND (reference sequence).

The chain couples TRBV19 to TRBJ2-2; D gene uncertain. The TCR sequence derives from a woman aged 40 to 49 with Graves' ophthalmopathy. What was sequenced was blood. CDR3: CASSIYPNTGELFF. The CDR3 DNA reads TGTGCCAGTAGTATATACCCGAACACCGGGGAGCTGTTTTTT.